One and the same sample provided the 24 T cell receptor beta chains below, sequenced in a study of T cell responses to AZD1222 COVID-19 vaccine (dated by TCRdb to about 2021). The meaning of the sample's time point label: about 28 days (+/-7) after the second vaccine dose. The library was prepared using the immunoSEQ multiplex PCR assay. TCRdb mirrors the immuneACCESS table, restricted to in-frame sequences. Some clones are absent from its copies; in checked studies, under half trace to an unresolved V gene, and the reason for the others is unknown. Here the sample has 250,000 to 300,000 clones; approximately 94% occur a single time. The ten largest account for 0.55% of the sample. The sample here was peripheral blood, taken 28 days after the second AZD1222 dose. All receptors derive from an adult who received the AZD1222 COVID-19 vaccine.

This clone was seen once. The CDR3 protein is CAWGTSGSHNEQFF. DNA of the CDR3: TGTGCCTGGGGGACTAGCGGGAGCCACAATGAGCAGTTCTTC. This chain uses TRBV30 with TRBJ2-1; 14 bases fit TRBD2. The V segment lost 5 bases and the J segment 5 bases; nucleotides outside the gene matches: 2. This CDR3 spans 14 amino acids. Germline CDR1 GTSNPN, CDR2 SVGIG (reference sequence).

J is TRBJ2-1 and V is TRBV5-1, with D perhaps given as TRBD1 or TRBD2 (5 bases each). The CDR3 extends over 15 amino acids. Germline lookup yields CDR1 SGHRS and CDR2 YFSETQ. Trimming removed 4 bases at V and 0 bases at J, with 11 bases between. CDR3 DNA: TGCGCCAGCAGCCTTGGGACCACCTCCTACAATGAGCAGTTCTTC. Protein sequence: CASSLGTTSYNEQFF.

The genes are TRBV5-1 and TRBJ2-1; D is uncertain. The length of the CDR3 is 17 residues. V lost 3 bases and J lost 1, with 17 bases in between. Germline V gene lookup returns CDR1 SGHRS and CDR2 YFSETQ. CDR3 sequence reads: CASSSGATARSYNEQFF. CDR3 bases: TGCGCCAGCAGCTCCGGAGCGACCGCAAGATCCTACAATGAGCAGTTCTTC.

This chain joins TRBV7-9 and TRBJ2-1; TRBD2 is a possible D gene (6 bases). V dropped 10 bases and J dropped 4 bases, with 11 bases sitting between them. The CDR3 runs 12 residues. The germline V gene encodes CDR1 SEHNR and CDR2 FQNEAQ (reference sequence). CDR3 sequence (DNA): TGTGCCATCCCGCGGGGTTACAATGAGCAGTTCTTC. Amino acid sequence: CAIPRGYNEQFF.

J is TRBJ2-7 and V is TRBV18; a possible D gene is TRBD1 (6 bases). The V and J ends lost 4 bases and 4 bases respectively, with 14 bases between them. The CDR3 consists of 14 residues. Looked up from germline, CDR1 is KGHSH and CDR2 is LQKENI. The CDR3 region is CASSLTGLAYEQYF. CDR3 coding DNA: TGTGCCAGCTCACTTACAGGGTTGGCGTACGAGCAGTACTTC.

This CDR3 is CASMEQPQHF. DNA for the CDR3: TGCGCCAGCATGGAGCAGCCCCAGCATTTT. This chain uses TRBV5-1 with TRBJ1-5; D unclear. From germline, CDR1 is SGHRS and CDR2 YFSETQ. V was shortened by 6 bases and J by 7 bases, with 5 bases between the two germline ends. The CDR3 totals 10 residues. Drawing the rest from reference TRBV5-1 and TRBJ1-5, the complete variable domain is KAGVTQTPRYLIKTRGQQVTLSCSPISGHRSVSWYQQTPGQGLQFLFEYFSETQRNKGNFPGRFSGRQFSNSRSEMNVSTLELGDSALYLCASMEQPQHFGDGTRLSIL.

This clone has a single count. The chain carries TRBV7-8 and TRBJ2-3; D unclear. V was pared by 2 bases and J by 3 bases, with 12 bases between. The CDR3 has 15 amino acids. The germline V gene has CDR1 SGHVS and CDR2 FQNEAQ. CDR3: CASSLRADSTDTQYF. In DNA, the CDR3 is TGTGCCAGCAGCTTAAGGGCTGATTCGACAGATACGCAGTATTTT.

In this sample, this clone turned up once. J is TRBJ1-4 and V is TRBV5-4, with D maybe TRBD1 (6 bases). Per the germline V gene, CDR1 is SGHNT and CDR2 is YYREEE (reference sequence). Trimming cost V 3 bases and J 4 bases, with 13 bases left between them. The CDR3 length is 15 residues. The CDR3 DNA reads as TGTGCCAGCAGCTGGAAAGGGGGTGGTAATGAAAAACTGTTTTTT. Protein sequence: CASSWKGGGNEKLFF. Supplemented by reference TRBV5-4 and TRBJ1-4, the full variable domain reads ETGVTQSPTHLIKTRGQQVTLRCSSQSGHNTVSWYQQALGQGPQFIFQYYREEENGRGNFPPRFSGLQFPNYSSELNVNALELDDSALYLCASSWKGGGNEKLFFGSGTQLSVL.

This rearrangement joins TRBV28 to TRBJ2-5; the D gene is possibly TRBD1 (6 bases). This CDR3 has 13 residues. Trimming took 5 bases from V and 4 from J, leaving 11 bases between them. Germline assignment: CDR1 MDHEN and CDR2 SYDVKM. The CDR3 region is CASSVGTIETQYF. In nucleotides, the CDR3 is TGTGCCAGCAGTGTTGGGACAATAGAGACCCAGTACTTC.

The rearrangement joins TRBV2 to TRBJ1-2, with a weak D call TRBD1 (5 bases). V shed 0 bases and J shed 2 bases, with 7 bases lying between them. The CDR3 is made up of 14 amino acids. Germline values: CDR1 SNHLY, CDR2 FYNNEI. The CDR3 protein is CASSEARVNYGYTF. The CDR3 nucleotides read TGTGCCAGCAGTGAAGCCAGGGTAAACTATGGCTACACCTTC. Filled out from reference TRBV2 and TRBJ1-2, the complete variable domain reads EPEVTQTPSHQVTQMGQEVILRCVPISNHLYFYWYRQILGQKVEFLVSFYNNEISEKSEIFDDQFSVERPDGSNFTLKIRSTKLEDSAMYFCASSEARVNYGYTFGSGTRLTVV.

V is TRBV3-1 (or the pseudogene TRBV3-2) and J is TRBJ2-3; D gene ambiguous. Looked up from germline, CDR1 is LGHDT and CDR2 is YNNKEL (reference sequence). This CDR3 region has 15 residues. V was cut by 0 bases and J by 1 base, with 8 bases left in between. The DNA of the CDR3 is TGTGCCAGCAGCCAAGATGGTTTGGGCACAGATACGCAGTATTTT. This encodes CASSQDGLGTDTQYF.

CDR3 sequence (DNA): TGTGCCAGCTCACTCCTTCTAAGCTCCTACAATGAGCAGTTCTTC. Its protein product is CASSLLLSSYNEQFF. The gene calls are TRBV18 and TRBJ2-1; D gene unclear. Germline V gives CDR1 KGHSH, CDR2 LQKENI. V was pared by 4 bases and J by 0 bases, with 10 bases between. The CDR3 loop spans 15 amino acids.

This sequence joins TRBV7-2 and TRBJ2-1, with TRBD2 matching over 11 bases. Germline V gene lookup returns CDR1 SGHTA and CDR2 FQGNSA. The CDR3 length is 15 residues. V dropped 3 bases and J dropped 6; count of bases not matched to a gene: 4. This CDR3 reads CASSLVAGGSNEQFF. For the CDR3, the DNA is TGTGCCAGCAGCTTGGTAGCGGGGGGGAGCAATGAGCAGTTCTTC.

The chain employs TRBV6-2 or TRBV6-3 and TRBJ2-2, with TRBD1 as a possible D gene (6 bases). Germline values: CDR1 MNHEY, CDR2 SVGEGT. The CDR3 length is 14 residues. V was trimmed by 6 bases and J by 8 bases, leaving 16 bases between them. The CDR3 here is CASSSRGIKGELFF. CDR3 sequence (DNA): TGTGCCAGCAGCTCCAGGGGCATTAAGGGGGAGCTGTTTTTT.

The CDR3 DNA reads TGCGCCAGCAGCTTGGACAGGGGGAACTATGGCTACACCTTC. This sequence encodes CASSLDRGNYGYTF. The chain carries TRBV5-1 and TRBJ1-2, with 8 bases aligning to TRBD1. Per germline, CDR1 SGHRS and CDR2 YFSETQ. V lost 0 bases and J lost 2; bases outside the gene matches: 0. The CDR3 runs to 14 residues.

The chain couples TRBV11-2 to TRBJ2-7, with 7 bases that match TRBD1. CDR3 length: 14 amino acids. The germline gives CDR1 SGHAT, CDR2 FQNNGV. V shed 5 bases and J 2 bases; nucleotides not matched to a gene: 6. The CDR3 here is CASSDTGTAYEQYF. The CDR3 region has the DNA TGTGCCAGCAGCGATACTGGGACAGCCTACGAGCAGTACTTC.

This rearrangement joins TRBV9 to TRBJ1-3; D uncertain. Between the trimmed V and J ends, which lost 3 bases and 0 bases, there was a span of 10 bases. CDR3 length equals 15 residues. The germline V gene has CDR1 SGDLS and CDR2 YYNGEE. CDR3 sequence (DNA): TGTGCCAGCAGCGCCGGTCGGAGCTCTGGAAACACCATATATTTT. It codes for CASSAGRSSGNTIYF.

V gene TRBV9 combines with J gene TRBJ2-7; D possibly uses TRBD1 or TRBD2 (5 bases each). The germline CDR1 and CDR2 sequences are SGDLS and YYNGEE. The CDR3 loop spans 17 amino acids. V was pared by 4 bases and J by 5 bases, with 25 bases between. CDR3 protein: CASSRSPGAGFTHEQYF. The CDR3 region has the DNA TGTGCCAGCAGCCGTTCCCCCGGGGCAGGGTTTACCCACGAGCAGTACTTC.

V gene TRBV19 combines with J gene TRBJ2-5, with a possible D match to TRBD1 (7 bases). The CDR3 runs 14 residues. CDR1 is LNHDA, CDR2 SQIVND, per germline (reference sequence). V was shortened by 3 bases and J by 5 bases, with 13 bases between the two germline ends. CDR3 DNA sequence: TGTGCCAGTAGTATGACAGGGAGGTTGGAGACCCAGTACTTC. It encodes CASSMTGRLETQYF.

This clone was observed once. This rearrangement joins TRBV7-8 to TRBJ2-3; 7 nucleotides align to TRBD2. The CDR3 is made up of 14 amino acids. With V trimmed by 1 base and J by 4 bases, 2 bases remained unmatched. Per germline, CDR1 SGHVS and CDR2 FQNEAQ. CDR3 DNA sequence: TGTGCCAGCAGCTTAGTGGGGGGGGCAGATACGCAGTATTTT. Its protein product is CASSLVGGADTQYF.

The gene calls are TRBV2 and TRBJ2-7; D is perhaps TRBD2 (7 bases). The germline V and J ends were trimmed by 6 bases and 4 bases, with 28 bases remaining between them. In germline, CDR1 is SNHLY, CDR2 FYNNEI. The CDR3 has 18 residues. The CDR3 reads CASSPHGGVMAGAYEQYF. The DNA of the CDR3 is TGTGCCAGCAGCCCCCACGGGGGCGTAATGGCGGGGGCTTACGAGCAGTACTTC.

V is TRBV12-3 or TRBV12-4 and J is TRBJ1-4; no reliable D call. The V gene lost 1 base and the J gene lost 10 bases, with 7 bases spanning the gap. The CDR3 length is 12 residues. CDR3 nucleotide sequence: TGTGCCAGCAGTTTAGGCTTGGGAAAACTGTTTTTT. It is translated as CASSLGLGKLFF.

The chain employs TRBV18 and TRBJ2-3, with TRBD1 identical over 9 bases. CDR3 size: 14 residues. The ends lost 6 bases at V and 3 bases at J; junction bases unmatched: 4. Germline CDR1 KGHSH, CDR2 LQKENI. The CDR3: CASSPDRGTDTQYF. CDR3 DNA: TGTGCCAGCTCTCCGGACAGGGGAACAGATACGCAGTATTTT.

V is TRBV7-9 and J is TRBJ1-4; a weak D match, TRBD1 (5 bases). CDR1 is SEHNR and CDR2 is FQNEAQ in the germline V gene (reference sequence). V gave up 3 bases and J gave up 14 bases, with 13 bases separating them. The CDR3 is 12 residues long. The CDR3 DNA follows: TGTGCCAGCAGCTTTGGTCAGGGCGGGCTGTTTTTT. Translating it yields CASSFGQGGLFF.